This section outlines one TCR beta chain sequence together with its context. This sample was taken from a study of blood T cell repertoires in COVID-19. TCRdb's table, derived via immunoSEQ multiplex PCR, lists solely in-frame clones and lacks some. The table shows 6,400 or so clones, with 70% to 75% occurring only once. The V gene end was trimmed by 5 bases and the J gene end by 5 bases; junction bases not matched to a gene: 7. The CDR3 loop spans 15 amino acids. The germline CDR1 and CDR2 sequences are SGHTA and FQGNSA. Sequenced material: peripheral blood. This clonotype originated in a man aged 55 to 70 with acute or convalescent COVID-19. The chain has TRBV7-2 and TRBJ2-1, with TRBD2 matching 9 bases. The CDR3: CASSRGPSGDNEQFF. The CDR3 DNA reads TGTGCCAGCAGCCGCGGGCCTAGCGGGGACAATGAGCAGTTCTTC.